Listed here are 27 T cell receptor beta chains from one sample, sequenced in a study of shared clonotypes between healthy human individuals. Some clones are missing from TCRdb's copy, which holds only in-frame ones; the method was immunoSEQ multiplex PCR. The sample has some 2,000,000 clones, 85% to 95% seen once. The material sequenced was naive CD4+ T cells sorted from blood. The subset here: CD45RA+ positively selected. These receptors were collected from a young man in good health.

The CDR3, as DNA: TGTGCCAGCAGCGTGGGGAGACTCGGAGAGACCCAGTACTTC. It specifies CASSVGRLGETQYF. The J gene is TRBJ2-5, the V gene TRBV5-4, with D possibly TRBD2 on 5 matching bases. CDR1 and CDR2 from the germline V gene are SGHNT and YYREEE (reference sequence). The CDR3 runs to 14 residues. The V and J ends lost 4 bases and 4 bases respectively, with 14 bases between them.

This clone has a single count. The rearrangement joins TRBV7-8 to TRBJ2-7, with a possible D match to TRBD1 (6 bases). Per germline, CDR1 SGHVS and CDR2 FQNEAQ. This CDR3 comprises 13 residues. Trimming removed 4 bases from V and 2 bases from J, with 9 bases in between. The CDR3 sequence is CASSSDRPYEQYF. CDR3 sequence (DNA): TGTGCCAGCAGCTCGGACAGACCCTACGAGCAGTACTTC. Supplemented by reference TRBV7-8 and TRBJ2-7, the full variable domain reads GAGVSQSPRYKVAKRGQDVALRCDPISGHVSLFWYQQALGQGPEFLTYFQNEAQLDKSGLPSDRFFAERPEGSVSTLKIQRTQQEDSAVYLCASSSDRPYEQYFGPGTRLTVT.

To note about this clone: The same CDR3 is also encoded by other DNA sequences in this sample. The rearrangement joins TRBV10-3 to TRBJ2-1; possibly TRBD1 for D (6 bases). Trimming left V 6 bases short and J 0 bases short, with 9 bases between. This CDR3 is 14 amino acids long. Germline V gene lookup returns CDR1 ENHRY and CDR2 SYGVKD. The chain's CDR3 is CAISGQSSYNEQFF. The CDR3 bases are TGTGCCATCAGCGGACAGTCCTCCTACAATGAGCAGTTCTTC.

About this clone: The same CDR3 arises from other DNA sequences in this sample as well. The chain has TRBV9 and TRBJ1-2; D is unresolved. CDR3 size: 13 residues. Germline V lookup: CDR1 SGDLS, CDR2 YYNGEE. V gave up 2 bases and J gave up 1 base, with 6 bases separating them. The CDR3 protein is CASSVDLNYGYTF. In DNA form, the CDR3 reads TGTGCCAGCAGCGTGGATCTTAACTATGGCTACACCTTC. Together with reference TRBV9 and TRBJ1-2, the CDR3 gives the full variable domain: DSGVTQTPKHLITATGQRVTLRCSPRSGDLSVYWYQQSLDQGLQFLIQYYNGEERAKGNILERFSAQQFPDLHSELNLSSLELGDSALYFCASSVDLNYGYTFGSGTRLTVV.

V and J are TRBV6-5 and TRBJ2-1, with D possibly being TRBD2 (7 bases). CDR3 length: 15 residues. Germline-derived CDR1 and CDR2 are MNHEY and SVGAGI. V lost 5 bases and J 5 bases, leaving 16 bases between the germline ends. In DNA form, the CDR3 reads TGTGCCAGCAGTAGAGGGAGGGGGGCCAACAATGAGCAGTTCTTC. Encoded protein: CASSRGRGANNEQFF.

The chain employs TRBV5-1 and TRBJ2-5; perhaps D is TRBD1 or TRBD2 (5 bases each). Germline V gene lookup returns CDR1 SGHRS and CDR2 YFSETQ. This CDR3 is 16 amino acids long. V was cut by 4 bases and J by 1 base, with 17 bases left in between. The CDR3 loop is CASSVGPSSSQETQYF. The CDR3 DNA sequence: TGCGCCAGCAGCGTGGGACCAAGTTCGTCCCAAGAGACCCAGTACTTC. Supplemented by reference TRBV5-1 and TRBJ2-5, the full variable domain reads KAGVTQTPRYLIKTRGQQVTLSCSPISGHRSVSWYQQTPGQGLQFLFEYFSETQRNKGNFPGRFSGRQFSNSRSEMNVSTLELGDSALYLCASSVGPSSSQETQYFGPGTRLLVL.

The CDR3 sequence is CASSLGYPDSGNTIYF. CDR3 coding DNA: TGTGCCAGCAGCTTGGGGTACCCAGACTCTGGAAACACCATATATTTT. The rearrangement joins TRBV5-6 to TRBJ1-3; D is ambiguous. Germline CDR1 SGHDT, CDR2 YYEEEE. Between the trimmed V and J ends, which lost 0 bases and 0 bases, there was a span of 10 bases. The CDR3 sequence is 16 residues long. Full variable domain (rest looked up from reference TRBV5-6 and TRBJ1-3): DAGVTQSPTHLIKTRGQQVTLRCSPKSGHDTVSWYQQALGQGPQFIFQYYEEEERQRGNFPDRFSGHQFPNYSSELNVNALLLGDSALYLCASSLGYPDSGNTIYFGEGSWLTVV.

This chain uses TRBV7-9 with TRBJ2-7; the D is unclear. V was shortened by 5 bases and J by 5 bases, with 16 bases between the two germline ends. The CDR3 consists of 14 residues. Germline values: CDR1 SEHNR, CDR2 FQNEAQ (reference sequence). The CDR3 DNA is TGTGCCAGCAGCCCAAGGGCGAAGGACGACGAGCAGTACTTC. It translates to CASSPRAKDDEQYF.

The chain carries TRBV6-6 and TRBJ1-1, with 7 bases matching TRBD1. This CDR3 region has 14 residues. The J segment lost 7 bases and the V segment lost 6 bases, leaving 11 bases of the junction unmatched. Germline V gene data show CDR1 as MNHNY and CDR2 as SVGAGI (reference sequence). For the CDR3, the DNA is TGTGCCAGCAGGATGAACGACAGGGTGAGTGAAGCTTTCTTT. It encodes CASRMNDRVSEAFF.

The chain uses TRBV5-4 and TRBJ2-1; 12 nucleotides line up with TRBD2. With V trimmed by 4 bases and J by 9 bases, 11 bases remained unmatched. Germline lookup yields CDR1 SGHNT and CDR2 YYREEE (reference sequence). CDR3 size: 16 residues. The CDR3 DNA follows: TGTGCCAGCAGCACCCAGACTAGCGGGAGAACGGCTGAGCAGTTCTTC. This sequence encodes CASSTQTSGRTAEQFF.

The chain joins TRBV18 to TRBJ1-3, with D maybe TRBD1 (6 bases). This CDR3 spans 15 amino acids. Germline-derived CDR1 and CDR2 are KGHSH and LQKENI. V lost 5 bases, J lost 3 bases, and 14 bases lay in between. The CDR3 bases are TGTGCCAGCTCATCGGACAGCCTAAGTGGAAACACCATATATTTT. Its translation is CASSSDSLSGNTIYF. Looking up the rest from reference TRBV18 and TRBJ1-3 gives the full variable domain: NAGVMQNPRHLVRRRGQEARLRCSPMKGHSHVYWYRQLPEEGLKFMVYLQKENIIDESGMPKERFSAEFPKEGPSILRIQQVVRGDSAAYFCASSSDSLSGNTIYFGEGSWLTVV.

The CDR3 loop is CASSRYSQWEYEQYF. The CDR3 nucleotides read TGTGCCAGCAGCCGATATAGCCAGTGGGAGTACGAGCAGTACTTC. The V gene is TRBV6-1, the J gene TRBJ2-7, with D possibly matching TRBD2 (5 bases). The V and J ends lost 6 bases and 4 bases respectively, with 19 bases between them. CDR1 and CDR2 from the germline V gene are MNHNS and SASEGT. The CDR3 spans 15 residues.

This rearrangement joins TRBV2 to TRBJ1-1, with no clear D. V was shortened by 3 bases and J by 2 bases, with 25 bases between the two germline ends. Germline assignment: CDR1 SNHLY and CDR2 FYNNEI. The CDR3 spans 19 residues. CDR3: CASSDRSTASRHPNTEAFF. CDR3 DNA: TGTGCCAGCAGTGATCGAAGCACAGCCTCAAGACACCCAAACACTGAAGCTTTCTTT.

This chain connects TRBV7-2 to TRBJ2-2; D remains ambiguous. Germline loops: CDR1 SGHTA, CDR2 FQGNSA. The CDR3 is made up of 17 amino acids. V lost 1 base to trimming and J lost 1 base, with 13 bases between them. The CDR3 is CASSLVPRNVNTGELFF. The CDR3 DNA sequence: TGTGCCAGCAGCTTAGTCCCCAGGAATGTGAACACCGGGGAGCTGTTTTTT.

This sequence joins TRBV15 and TRBJ1-2, with 7 nucleotides matching TRBD1. Germline trimming cut 3 bases from V and 2 bases from J; bases unmatched to any gene: 9. This CDR3 is 16 amino acids long. CDR1 and CDR2 (germline): LNHNV, YYDKDF (reference sequence). CDR3 nucleotides: TGTGCCACCAGCAGGATGGACAGGACCGAGAACTATGGCTACACCTTC. Encoded protein: CATSRMDRTENYGYTF.

J is TRBJ1-3 and V is TRBV7-9, with a possible D match to TRBD1 (5 bases). CDR1 and CDR2 from the germline V gene are SEHNR and FQNEAQ (reference sequence). V lost 7 bases, J lost 4 bases, and 20 bases lay in between. This CDR3 region has 16 residues. Here the CDR3 DNA reads TGTGCCAGCAACCAGAGGAAGGGGCAGGGAGGAAACACCATATATTTT. Protein sequence: CASNQRKGQGGNTIYF.

The CDR3 DNA reads as TGTGCCAGCAGTTCCGTGGGACAGGGCGGCTCGGAGTACTTC. It encodes CASSSVGQGGSEYF. J is TRBJ2-7 and V is TRBV6-5, with 9 bases fitting TRBD1. The CDR3 covers 14 residues. CDR1 and CDR2 (germline): MNHEY, SVGAGI. V trimming: 4 bases; J trimming: 11 bases; junction bases outside the gene matches: 12.

V usage is TRBV7-2 and J usage is TRBJ2-4; D ambiguous. Germline assignment: CDR1 SGHTA and CDR2 FQGNSA. The CDR3 loop spans 13 amino acids. V gave up 8 bases and J gave up 1 base, with 9 bases separating them. CDR3 region: CASGRAAKNIQYF. DNA for the CDR3: TGTGCCAGCGGCCGGGCGGCCAAAAACATTCAGTACTTC.

The chain is built from TRBV27 and TRBJ2-2; 12 bases fit TRBD2. CDR3 length: 16 amino acids. CDR1 and CDR2 (germline): MNHEY, SMNVEV (reference sequence). The V and J ends lost 6 bases and 4 bases, in that order; junction bases with no gene match: 6. The CDR3 reads CASRLALAGGTGELFF. The CDR3 nucleotides are TGTGCCAGCAGATTAGCACTAGCGGGAGGCACCGGGGAGCTGTTTTTT.

The rearrangement joins TRBV9 to TRBJ2-1; 11 bases agree with TRBD2. Per the germline V gene, CDR1 is SGDLS and CDR2 is YYNGEE. J lost 6 bases, V lost 2 bases, and 4 bases had no gene match. The CDR3 loop spans 15 amino acids. CDR3 DNA sequence: TGTGCCAGCAGCGTTATAGCGGGGGGGCTCAATGAGCAGTTCTTC. Translated: CASSVIAGGLNEQFF.

The gene calls are TRBV21-1 and TRBJ2-2; the tabulated D call, TRBD1, remains unverified against the DNA. TRBV21-1 is a known pseudogene. CDR3 length equals 17 residues. In DNA form, the CDR3 reads TGTGCCAGCAGCAGCCGAGGAAGGGGGTTAGGCACCGGGGAGCTGTTTTTT. It translates to CASSSRGRGLGTGELFF.

The genes are TRBV5-6 and TRBJ1-2; D remains ambiguous. CDR3 length: 15 residues. CDR1 and CDR2 from the germline V gene are SGHDT and YYEEEE. Trimming took off 1 base at V and 1 base at J, with 11 bases between the two ends. The CDR3 region is CASSLTRLINYGYTF. CDR3 nucleotides: TGTGCCAGCAGCTTGACGCGACTCATTAACTATGGCTACACCTTC.

This sequence joins TRBV19 and TRBJ1-4; D is unclear. The CDR3 spans 14 residues. Germline loops: CDR1 LNHDA, CDR2 SQIVND (reference sequence). V lost 2 bases and J lost 7, with 11 bases in between. The CDR3 DNA reads as TGTGCCAGTAGTATAAGGCCCGCAGGTGAAAAACTGTTTTTT. Translating it yields CASSIRPAGEKLFF.

The chain joins TRBV28 to TRBJ1-6, with 8 bases matching TRBD1. The CDR3 has 17 residues. After removal of 3 bases from V and 7 bases from J, the junction contained 11 bases not matched to a gene. The germline V gene encodes CDR1 MDHEN and CDR2 SYDVKM. The CDR3 DNA reads as TGTGCCAGCAGTTTTCGGACAGGGAACTTCAGGAATTCACCCCTCCACTTT. This gives the protein CASSFRTGNFRNSPLHF.

V usage is TRBV6-5 and J usage is TRBJ2-2; D call uncertain. This CDR3 has 15 residues. V was trimmed by 1 base and J by 1 base, leaving 7 bases between them. Per germline, CDR1 MNHEY and CDR2 SVGAGI. The CDR3 nucleotides read TGTGCCAGCAGTTACTTTTGGCAGAACACCGGGGAGCTGTTTTTT. This codes for CASSYFWQNTGELFF.

The rearrangement links TRBV11-3 to TRBJ2-2; possible D gene TRBD1, 6 bases. CDR1 is SGHNT and CDR2 is YENEEA in the germline V gene. V gave up 8 bases and J gave up 0 bases, with 10 bases separating them. This CDR3 has 14 residues. The CDR3 spells CASAGTTNTGELFF. The CDR3 bases are TGTGCCAGCGCCGGGACAACGAACACCGGGGAGCTGTTTTTT.

The chain uses TRBV2 and TRBJ1-5; 9 bases are a match to TRBD1. This CDR3 has 15 residues. V trimming: 4 bases; J trimming: 5 bases; junction bases outside the gene matches: 6. In germline, CDR1 is SNHLY, CDR2 FYNNEI. The CDR3 here is CASSGGTGFHQPQHF. Here the CDR3 DNA reads TGTGCCAGCAGTGGGGGGACAGGGTTCCATCAGCCCCAGCATTTT.